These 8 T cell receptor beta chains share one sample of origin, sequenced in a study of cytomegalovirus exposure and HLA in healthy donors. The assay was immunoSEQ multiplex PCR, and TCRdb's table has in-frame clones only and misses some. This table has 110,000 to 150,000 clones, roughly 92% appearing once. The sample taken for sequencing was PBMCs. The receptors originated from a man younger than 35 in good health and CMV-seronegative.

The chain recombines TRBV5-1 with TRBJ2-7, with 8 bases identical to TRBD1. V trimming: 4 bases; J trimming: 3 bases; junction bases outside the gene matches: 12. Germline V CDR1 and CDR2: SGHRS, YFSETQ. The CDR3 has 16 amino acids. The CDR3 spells CASSPTSGQGGYEQYF. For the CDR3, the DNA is TGCGCCAGCAGCCCGACCAGTGGACAGGGCGGCTACGAGCAGTACTTC.

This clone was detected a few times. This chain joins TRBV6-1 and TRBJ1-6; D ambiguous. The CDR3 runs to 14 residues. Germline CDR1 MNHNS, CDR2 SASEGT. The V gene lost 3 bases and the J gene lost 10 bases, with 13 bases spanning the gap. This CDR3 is CASSDFLPPSPLHF. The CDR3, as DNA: TGTGCCAGCAGTGATTTCCTACCTCCGTCACCCCTCCACTTT.

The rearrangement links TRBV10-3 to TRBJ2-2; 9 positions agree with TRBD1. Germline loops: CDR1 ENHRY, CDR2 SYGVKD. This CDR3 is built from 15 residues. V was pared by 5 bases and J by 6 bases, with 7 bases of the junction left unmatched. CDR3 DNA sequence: TGTGCCATCAGTTATAAACAGGGGGCGGCCGGGGAGCTGTTTTTT. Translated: CAISYKQGAAGELFF.

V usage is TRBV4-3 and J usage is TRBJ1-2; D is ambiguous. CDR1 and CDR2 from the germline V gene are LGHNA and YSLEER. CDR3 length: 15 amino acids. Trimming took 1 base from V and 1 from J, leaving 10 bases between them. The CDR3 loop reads CASSQGPTDNYGYTF. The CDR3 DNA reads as TGCGCCAGCAGCCAAGGACCCACAGATAACTATGGCTACACCTTC.

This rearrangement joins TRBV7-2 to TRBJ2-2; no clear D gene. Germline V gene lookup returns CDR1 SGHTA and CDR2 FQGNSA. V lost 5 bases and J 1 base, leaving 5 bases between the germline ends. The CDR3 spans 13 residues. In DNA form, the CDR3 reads TGTGCCAGCAGCCCCGGGAACACCGGGGAGCTGTTTTTT. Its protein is CASSPGNTGELFF.

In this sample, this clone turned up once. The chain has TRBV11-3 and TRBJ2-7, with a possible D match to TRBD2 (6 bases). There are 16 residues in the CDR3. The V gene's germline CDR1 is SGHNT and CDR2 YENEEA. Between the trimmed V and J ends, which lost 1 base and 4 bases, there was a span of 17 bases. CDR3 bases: TGTGCCAGCAGCTTAGCTCCCGGGAGTCCCGGGTACGAGCAGTACGTC. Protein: CASSLAPGSPGYEQYV.

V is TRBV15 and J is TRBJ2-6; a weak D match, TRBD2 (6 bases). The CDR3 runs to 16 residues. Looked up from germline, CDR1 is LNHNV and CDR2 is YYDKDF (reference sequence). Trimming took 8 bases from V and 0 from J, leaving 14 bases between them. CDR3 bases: TGTGCCACCGGAGGGGTTTCAAGCTCTGGGGCCAACGTCCTGACTTTC. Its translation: CATGGVSSSGANVLTF.

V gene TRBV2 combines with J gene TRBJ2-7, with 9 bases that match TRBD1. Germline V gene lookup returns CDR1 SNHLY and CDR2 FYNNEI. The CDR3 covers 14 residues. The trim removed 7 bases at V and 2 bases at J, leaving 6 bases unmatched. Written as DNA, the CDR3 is TGTGCCAGCACCAGGGACAGGGCAACCTACGAGCAGTACGTC. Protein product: CASTRDRATYEQYV.